These 12 T cell receptor beta chains were all obtained from the same sample, sequenced in a study of T cells in Graves' hyperthyroidism and ophthalmopathy. Authors of the study amplified TCR beta CDR3 regions from RNA transcripts. The study used the HTBI primer set for a first-round RT-PCR of the TCR CDR3. TCRdb processed the multiplex PCR reads anew with MiXCR; each CDR3 protein has one entry. The sample records 550,000 to 800,000 distinct CDR3 sequences, roughly 15% being singletons. Material for sequencing was blood. All receptors derive from a man aged 18 to 30 with Graves' hyperthyroidism.

There are many counts of this clonotype. The chain has TRBV6-5 and TRBJ1-1; D gene ambiguous. The CDR3 spans 15 residues. V was clipped by 2 bases and J by 0 bases, with 10 bases between them. Germline CDR1 reads MNHEY; CDR2 reads SVGAGI. CDR3 loop: CASSYRQDLNTEAFF. In nucleotides, the CDR3 is TGTGCCAGCAGTTACCGACAAGACCTGAACACTGAAGCTTTCTTT.

This clonotype was seen many times. The rearrangement uses TRBV28 and TRBJ1-1; 8 nucleotides align to TRBD1. CDR1 is MDHEN and CDR2 is SYDVKM in the germline V gene. This CDR3 is 15 amino acids long. The V gene end was trimmed by 5 bases and the J gene end by 7 bases; junction bases not matched to a gene: 12. CDR3 bases: TGTGCCAGCAGTGAACCAGGGGGCACCGAGGATGAAGCTTTCTTT. Translated, it gives CASSEPGGTEDEAFF.

V and J are TRBV7-9 and TRBJ2-1, with a weak D call TRBD2 (5 bases). This CDR3 comprises 16 residues. Germline assignment: CDR1 SEHNR and CDR2 FQNEAQ (reference sequence). The V gene lost 4 bases and the J gene lost 1 base, with 14 bases spanning the gap. This chain's CDR3 is CASSWESVPSYNEQFF. Written as DNA, the CDR3 is TGTGCCAGCAGCTGGGAGAGCGTACCTTCCTACAATGAGCAGTTCTTC.

The CDR3 region has the DNA TGCAGTGCTAGAGGACTGGAAAGCTCCTACGAGCAGTACTTC. Translated, it gives CSARGLESSYEQYF. The chain uses TRBV20-1 and TRBJ2-7; no firm D call. The CDR3 length is 14 residues. Trimming removed 1 base at V and 0 bases at J, with 10 bases between. CDR1 is DFQATT and CDR2 is SNEGSKA in the germline V gene (reference sequence).

This clonotype was recorded many times. The V call is TRBV30, the J call TRBJ2-5; maybe TRBD1 (5 bases). The CDR3 sequence is 11 residues long. The germline gives CDR1 GTSNPN, CDR2 SVGIG (reference sequence). V was trimmed by 6 bases and J by 5 bases, leaving 10 bases between them. The CDR3 DNA follows: TGTGCCTGCAGGGTAACCGAGACCCAGTACTTC. Translation gives CACRVTETQYF.

This clonotype was detected ten times or more. This chain connects TRBV5-6 to TRBJ1-1; D remains ambiguous. Germline V lookup: CDR1 SGHDT, CDR2 YYEEEE. This CDR3 comprises 13 residues. Trimming removed 5 bases at V and 5 bases at J, with 13 bases between. CDR3 loop: CASRSLLRTEAFF. The CDR3 bases are TGTGCCAGCAGGTCCTTGCTGAGGACTGAAGCTTTCTTT.

This clonotype was detected many times. The chain carries TRBV20-1 and TRBJ2-3; D might be TRBD2 (6 bases). The germline CDR1 and CDR2 sequences are DFQATT and SNEGSKA (reference sequence). This CDR3 has 14 residues. V lost 4 bases to trimming and J lost 6 bases, with 17 bases between them. DNA of the CDR3: TGCAGTGCTACCATTCGGGAGCCCCGCGATACGCAGTATTTT. Protein sequence: CSATIREPRDTQYF.

At least ten counts were recorded for this clonotype. The CDR3 DNA reads as TGTGCCAGCACCTCGGACAGGGTGGATGCTTTCTTT. Translation: CASTSDRVDAFF. The chain uses TRBV12-3 or TRBV12-4 and TRBJ1-1; 8 bases align to TRBD1. J was trimmed by 11 bases and V by 7 bases; bases with no gene match: 9. The CDR3 covers 12 residues.

This clonotype has more than one count but fewer than ten. V gene TRBV18 combines with J gene TRBJ2-1; no reliable D call. The CDR3 length is 14 residues. Trimming shortened V by 3 bases and J by 3 bases, and 9 bases separated the two germline ends. CDR1 is KGHSH and CDR2 is LQKENI in the germline V gene. The CDR3 DNA is TGTGCCAGCTCACCCCCAGTGGTCTACAATGAGCAGTTCTTC. It encodes CASSPPVVYNEQFF.

As to this clonotype: One end of the junction varies from germline; a read error may be responsible. The chain uses TRBV7-7 and TRBJ2-3; 8 bases match TRBD1. The CDR3 totals 16 residues. Germline-derived CDR1 and CDR2 are SSHAT and FNYEAQ (reference sequence). CDR3 bases: TGTGCTAGCAGCTTGGGAGACTCACACAGGGGGGATACGCAGTATTTT. Its protein is CASSLGDSHRGDTQYF.

V and J are TRBV30 and TRBJ2-7; D may match TRBD1 or TRBD2 (6 bases each). Germline V lookup: CDR1 GTSNPN, CDR2 SVGIG (reference sequence). The germline V and J ends were trimmed by 3 bases and 0 bases, with 21 bases remaining between them. There are 17 residues in the CDR3. The CDR3 region is CAWRSPGATGSSYEQYF. CDR3 DNA: TGTGCCTGGAGGAGTCCGGGGGCGACTGGCAGCTCCTACGAGCAGTACTTC.

The chain joins TRBV20-1 to TRBJ2-5, with no clear D. The V and J ends lost 2 bases and 4 bases respectively, with 11 bases between them. Germline CDR1 and CDR2: DFQATT and SNEGSKA (reference sequence). This CDR3 comprises 13 residues. The chain's CDR3 is CSARNGWGETQYF. The CDR3 DNA is TGCAGTGCTAGAAACGGTTGGGGAGAGACCCAGTACTTC.